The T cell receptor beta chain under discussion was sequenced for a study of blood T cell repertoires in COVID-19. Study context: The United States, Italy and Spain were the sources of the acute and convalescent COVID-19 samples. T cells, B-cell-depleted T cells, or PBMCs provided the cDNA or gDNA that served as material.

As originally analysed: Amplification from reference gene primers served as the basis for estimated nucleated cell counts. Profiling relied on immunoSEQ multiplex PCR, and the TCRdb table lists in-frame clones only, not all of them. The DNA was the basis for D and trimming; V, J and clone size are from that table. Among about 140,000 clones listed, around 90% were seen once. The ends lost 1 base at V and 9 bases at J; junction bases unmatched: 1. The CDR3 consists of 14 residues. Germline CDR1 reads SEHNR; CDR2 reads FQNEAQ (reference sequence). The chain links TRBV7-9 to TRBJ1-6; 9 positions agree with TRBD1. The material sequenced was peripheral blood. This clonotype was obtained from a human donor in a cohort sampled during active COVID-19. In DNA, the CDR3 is TGTGCCAGCAGCTTAGGACAGGGGGTTTCACCCCTCCACTTT. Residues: CASSLGQGVSPLHF.